This is a list of T cell receptor beta chains from one sample in a study of shared clonotypes between healthy human individuals. The table came from immunoSEQ multiplex PCR; TCRdb's copy has only in-frame clones and leaves some out. The sample lists more than 150,000 clones, around 63% occurring once. The specimen was memory CD4+ T cells sorted from blood. These receptors all stem from a man aged 30 to 45 in good health. Both conserved end residues are part of each CDR3. Fields, in order: J gene, V gene, D gene, clone size, CDR3 protein, CDR3 DNA. The D gene is left open where the match is weak. Size values are once, few and many counts, or a class for expanded clones, and some rows have none.

TRBJ1-1	TRBV30	.	few	CAWTQDSFAEAFF	TGTGCCTGGACCCAAGATTCCTTCGCCGAAGCTTTCTTT
TRBJ2-7	TRBV29-1	.	.	CSVEPQEGAIPYEQYF	TGCAGCGTAGAACCTCAGGAGGGGGCGATTCCTTACGAGCAGTACTTC
TRBJ2-5	TRBV12-2	.	once	CASRLAERRTQQETQYF	TGTGCAAGTCGCTTAGCGGAGAGGCGGACGCAACAAGAGACCCAGTACTTC
TRBJ2-7	TRBV5-1	TRBD2	few	CASRLELAGSREQYF	TGCGCCAGCCGACTTGAATTAGCGGGAAGTCGGGAGCAGTACTTC
TRBJ2-4	TRBV2	.	.	CASSELGRGVDIQYF	TGTGCCAGCAGTGAATTAGGGCGGGGCGTGGACATTCAGTACTTC
TRBJ2-2	TRBV5-1	.	.	CASTSLPQGRAAGELFF	TGCGCCAGCACCTCTTTACCCCAGGGGCGCGCGGCCGGGGAGCTGTTTTTT
TRBJ1-2	TRBV28	.	once	CASTQSGGKYGYTF	TGTGCCAGCACCCAGTCGGGGGGCAAATATGGCTACACCTTC
TRBJ2-3	TRBV19	.	.	CASSILDTQYF	TGTGCCAGTAGTATACTAGATACGCAGTATTTT
TRBJ2-7	TRBV28	TRBD1	.	CASNEQTGGASDEQYF	TGTGCCAGCAATGAACAGACAGGGGGCGCTTCGGACGAGCAGTACTTC
TRBJ2-5	TRBV7-6	TRBD2	.	CASSLGLAGVYGEETQYF	TGTGCCAGCAGCTTAGGACTAGCGGGAGTCTATGGGGAAGAGACCCAGTACTTC
TRBJ2-7	TRBV5-8	.	many	CASSLQVHPENHYEQYF	TGTGCCAGCAGCTTGCAAGTCCACCCGGAAAATCACTACGAGCAGTACTTC